The present T cell receptor beta chain was sequenced within a study of blood T cells in healthy people across ages. Study-level information: Capture via template switching afforded approximately one barcoded beta molecule per two T cells.

This clonotype has only a few counts. A second roughly 6 to 11 cycle PCR used barcoded and J-beta primers. Each cDNA molecule received a tag from a template-switch adaptor that had 12 random nucleotides. TCRdb reanalysed the 5' RACE reads using MiXCR and keeps one entry per CDR3 protein. Among approximately 800,000 distinct CDR3 sequences listed, about 53% were seen once. The authors extracted at least 5.5 micrograms of total RNA per sample. This CDR3 is built from 15 residues. From germline, CDR1 is SGHKS and CDR2 YYEKEE (reference sequence). Trimming removed 4 bases from V and 8 bases from J, with 19 bases in between.

The sequence was collected from an elderly man in good health. The specimen was blood. This chain connects TRBV5-5 to TRBJ2-4; D is possibly TRBD2 (6 bases). In nucleotides, the CDR3 is TGTGCCAGCAGCCCGGCGGAGGAGGGAACTTACATTCAGTACTTC. Encoded protein: CASSPAEEGTYIQYF.